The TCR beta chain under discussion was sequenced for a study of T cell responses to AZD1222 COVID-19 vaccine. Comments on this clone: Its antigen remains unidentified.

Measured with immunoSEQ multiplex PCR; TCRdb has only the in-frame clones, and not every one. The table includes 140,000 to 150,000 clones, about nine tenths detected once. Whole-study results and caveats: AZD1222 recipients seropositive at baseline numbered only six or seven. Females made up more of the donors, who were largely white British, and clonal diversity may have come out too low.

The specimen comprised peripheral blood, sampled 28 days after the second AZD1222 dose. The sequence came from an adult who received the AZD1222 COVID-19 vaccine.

In DNA, the CDR3 is TGCGCCAGCAGTCGGGAGGGCAGTTTAATCTACGAGCAGTACTTC. It encodes CASSREGSLIYEQYF. The chain joins TRBV10-2 to TRBJ2-7, with 8 bases identical to TRBD2. This CDR3 comprises 15 residues. Per the germline V gene, CDR1 is WSHSY and CDR2 is SAAADI. Trimming at V came to 5 bases and at J to 3 bases, leaving 9 bases not matched to a gene.